The 14 T cell receptor beta chains listed next were all sequenced from one sample in a study of blood T cell repertoires in COVID-19 (dated by TCRdb to the early 2020s). The method behind the library was the immunoSEQ multiplex PCR assay. In its TCRdb copy, this immuneACCESS table keeps in-frame sequences only and misses some clones. Where compared with another copy, unresolved V genes explain less than half of these, and the others have no known cause. This sample gives 250,000 to 350,000 clones in total; 85% to 90% of them show up just once. The top ten clonotypes cover under 11% of the sample. Sequencing used PBMCs or T cells enriched from blood (not recorded which). The receptors were sampled from a woman under 30 who had recovered from COVID-19.

This chain connects TRBV13 to TRBJ2-5; the D gene is possibly TRBD2 (6 bases). The CDR3 is 16 residues long. With 3 bases removed from V and 1 base from J, the gap between germline ends came to 15 bases. Germline V gene sequence: CDR1 PRHDT, CDR2 FYEKMQ (reference sequence). The CDR3 here is CASSFTGSGLQETQYF. The CDR3 DNA follows: TGTGCCAGCAGCTTTACGGGTAGCGGACTCCAAGAGACCCAGTACTTC.

The genes are TRBV18 and TRBJ1-6, with D unresolved. CDR3 size: 13 residues. Trimming removed 8 bases from V and 5 bases from J, with 10 bases in between. Germline-derived CDR1 and CDR2 are KGHSH and LQKENI. CDR3 region: CASHRGNNSPLHF. For the CDR3, the DNA is TGTGCCAGCCACAGAGGGAATAATTCACCCCTCCACTTT.

J is TRBJ1-3 and V is TRBV2; D possibly corresponds to TRBD1 (5 bases). Germline-derived CDR1 and CDR2 are SNHLY and FYNNEI. The CDR3 loop spans 15 amino acids. V was clipped by 8 bases and J by 0 bases, with 14 bases between them. The CDR3 DNA follows: TGTGCCAGCTTCATTGGGGGGTACTCTGGAAACACCATATATTTT. It translates to CASFIGGYSGNTIYF.

This clone has more than one count but fewer than ten. The chain uses TRBV27 and TRBJ1-2; TRBD1 matches at 8 bases. The length of the CDR3 is 13 residues. The trim removed 0 bases at V and 8 bases at J, leaving 2 bases unmatched. Germline loops: CDR1 MNHEY, CDR2 SMNVEV (reference sequence). CDR3: CASSLSQGGGYTF. The CDR3, as DNA: TGTGCCAGCAGTTTATCACAGGGGGGGGGCTACACCTTC.

The V gene is TRBV5-3, the J gene TRBJ1-1, with a possible D match to TRBD1 (5 bases). TRBV5-3 is an ORF; its function is uncertain. There are 17 residues in the CDR3. The germline V and J ends were trimmed by 0 bases and 1 base, with 16 bases remaining between them. This CDR3 is CARSLAGGLKGNTEAFF. The CDR3 DNA reads as TGTGCCAGAAGCTTGGCCGGGGGTCTAAAGGGGAACACTGAAGCTTTCTTT.

V usage is TRBV6-5 and J usage is TRBJ1-4; D is possibly TRBD1 (5 bases). Per germline, CDR1 MNHEY and CDR2 SVGAGI. The V and J ends lost 2 bases and 5 bases respectively, with 9 bases between them. This CDR3 has 14 residues. This CDR3 is CASSYGGVNEKLFF. Here the CDR3 DNA reads TGTGCCAGCAGTTACGGGGGGGTCAATGAAAAACTGTTTTTT.

V usage is TRBV21-1 and J usage is TRBJ1-6; the table's D call TRBD1 went unverified against the DNA. TRBV21-1 is a documented pseudogene. This CDR3 is 16 amino acids long. DNA for the CDR3: TGTGCCAGCAGCGCTACAGCAAGCTCCTATAATTCACCCCTCCACTTT. This codes for CASSATASSYNSPLHF.

This clone occurred once. The chain carries TRBV7-2 and TRBJ2-5, with a possible D match to TRBD1 (5 bases). The germline V and J ends were trimmed by 0 bases and 5 bases, with 7 bases remaining between them. Looked up from germline, CDR1 is SGHTA and CDR2 is FQGNSA. The CDR3 length is 13 residues. The CDR3 coding sequence is TGTGCCAGCAGCTTAGCAGGGGCTGAGACCCAGTACTTC. This sequence encodes CASSLAGAETQYF.

The rearrangement uses TRBV7-9 and TRBJ2-7, with D tentatively TRBD1 (5 bases). V lost 5 bases to trimming and J lost 2 bases, with 16 bases between them. Germline V lookup: CDR1 SEHNR, CDR2 FQNEAQ (reference sequence). The length of the CDR3 is 15 residues. The DNA of the CDR3 is TGTGCCAGCAGCCAACGGGTGGGGCAAACCTACGAGCAGTACTTC. Protein product: CASSQRVGQTYEQYF.

The chain recombines TRBV20-1 with TRBJ1-3; a weak D match, TRBD1 (6 bases). Germline V CDR1 and CDR2: DFQATT, SNEGSKA (reference sequence). The CDR3 runs 15 residues. V was shortened by 3 bases and J by 0 bases, with 12 bases between the two germline ends. CDR3 sequence (DNA): TGCAGTGCTAGTCACCCACAGGGCTCTGGAAACACCATATATTTT. Its protein product is CSASHPQGSGNTIYF.

This chain links TRBV5-8 with TRBJ1-5, with a weak D call TRBD1 (6 bases). Germline CDR1 SGHTS, CDR2 YDEGEE. Trimming removed 2 bases at V and 2 bases at J, with 14 bases between. This CDR3 has 16 residues. CDR3 residues: CASSFDRMVGNQPQHF. CDR3 DNA sequence: TGTGCCAGCAGCTTTGACAGGATGGTTGGCAATCAGCCCCAGCATTTT.

This chain connects TRBV19 to TRBJ2-1; the match to TRBD1 covers 9 bases. This CDR3 spans 16 amino acids. Per the germline V gene, CDR1 is LNHDA and CDR2 is SQIVND (reference sequence). Trimming at V came to 0 bases and at J to 4 bases, leaving 4 bases not matched to a gene. For the CDR3, the DNA is TGTGCCAGTAGTATAGATCAAGGACAGGGGTACAATGAGCAGTTCTTC. Encoded protein: CASSIDQGQGYNEQFF.

V is TRBV3-1 (or the pseudogene TRBV3-2) and J is TRBJ2-5; 13 positions match TRBD2. This CDR3 has 16 amino acids. The germline CDR1 and CDR2 sequences are LGHDT and YNNKEL (reference sequence). V gave up 1 base and J gave up 5 bases; unmatched junction bases: 4. Here the CDR3 reads CASSQGLAGGGETQYF. The CDR3 nucleotides are TGTGCCAGCAGCCAAGGACTAGCGGGGGGCGGGGAGACCCAGTACTTC.

V and J are TRBV12-3 or TRBV12-4 and TRBJ1-1; no clear D. The V gene lost 3 bases and the J gene lost 0 bases, with 5 bases spanning the gap. The CDR3 covers 13 residues. The CDR3 DNA is TGTGCCAGCAGTTTCAGTGTGAACACTGAAGCTTTCTTT. Its translation: CASSFSVNTEAFF.